This TCR beta chain was found in a study of T cell responses to AZD1222 COVID-19 vaccine. Sequencing was performed with immunoSEQ multiplex PCR; in TCRdb, only in-frame clones are kept and a portion is missing. The table includes about 120,000 clones, 85% to 90% detected once. This clone has a single count. The CDR3 is 15 amino acids. Trimming cost V 4 bases and J 2 bases, with 12 bases left between them. Germline V CDR1 and CDR2: ENHRY, SYGVKD. The receptor comes from an adult in good health. This sequence joins TRBV10-3 and TRBJ1-5; a weak D match, TRBD1 (5 bases). Specimen: peripheral blood, collected on day 0 of AZD1222 vaccination. The CDR3 sequence is CAISVSGGGNQPQHF. CDR3 coding DNA: TGTGCCATCAGTGTCTCGGGGGGTGGCAATCAGCCCCAGCATTTT.